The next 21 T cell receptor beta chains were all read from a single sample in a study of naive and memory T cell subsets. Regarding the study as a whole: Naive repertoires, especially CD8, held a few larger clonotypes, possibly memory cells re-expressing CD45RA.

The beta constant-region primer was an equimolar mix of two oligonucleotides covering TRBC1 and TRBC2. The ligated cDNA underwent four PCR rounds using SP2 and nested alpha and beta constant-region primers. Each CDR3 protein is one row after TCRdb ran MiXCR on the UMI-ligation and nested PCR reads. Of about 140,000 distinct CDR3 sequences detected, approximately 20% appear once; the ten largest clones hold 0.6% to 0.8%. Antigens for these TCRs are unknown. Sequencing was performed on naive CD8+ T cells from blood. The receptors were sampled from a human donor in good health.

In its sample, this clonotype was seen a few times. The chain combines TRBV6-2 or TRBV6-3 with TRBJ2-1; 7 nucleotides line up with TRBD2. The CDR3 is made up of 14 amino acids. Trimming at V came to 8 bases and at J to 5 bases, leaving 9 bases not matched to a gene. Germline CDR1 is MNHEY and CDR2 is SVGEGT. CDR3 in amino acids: CASRTGTMNNEQFF. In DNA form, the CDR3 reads TGTGCCAGCCGAACCGGGACTATGAACAATGAGCAGTTCTTC.

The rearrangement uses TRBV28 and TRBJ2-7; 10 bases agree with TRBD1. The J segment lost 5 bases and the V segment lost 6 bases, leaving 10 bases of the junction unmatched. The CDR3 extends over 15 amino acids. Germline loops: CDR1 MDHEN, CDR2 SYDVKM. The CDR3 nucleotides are TGTGCCAGCAGCCGTCCCGGGACAGGGGTAAACGAGCAGTACTTC. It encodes CASSRPGTGVNEQYF.

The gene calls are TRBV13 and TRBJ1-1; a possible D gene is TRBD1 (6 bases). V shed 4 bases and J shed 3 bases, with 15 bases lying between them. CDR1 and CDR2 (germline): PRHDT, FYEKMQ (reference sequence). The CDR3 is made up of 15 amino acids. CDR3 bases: TGTGCCAGCAGCTCGCAATGGACAGACGACACTGAAGCTTTCTTT. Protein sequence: CASSSQWTDDTEAFF.

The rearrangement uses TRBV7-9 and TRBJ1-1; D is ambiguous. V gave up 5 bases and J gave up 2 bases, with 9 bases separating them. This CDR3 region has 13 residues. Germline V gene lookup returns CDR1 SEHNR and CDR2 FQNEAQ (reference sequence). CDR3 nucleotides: TGTGCCAGCAGCGCTGACCGAAACACTGAAGCTTTCTTT. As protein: CASSADRNTEAFF.

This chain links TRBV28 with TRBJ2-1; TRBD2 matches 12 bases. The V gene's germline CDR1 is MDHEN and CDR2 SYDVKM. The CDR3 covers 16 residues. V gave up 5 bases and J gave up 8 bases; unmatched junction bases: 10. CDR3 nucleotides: TGTGCCAGCAGTCCTCTAGCGGGAGGGGTTGTCGATGAGCAGTTCTTC. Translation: CASSPLAGGVVDEQFF.

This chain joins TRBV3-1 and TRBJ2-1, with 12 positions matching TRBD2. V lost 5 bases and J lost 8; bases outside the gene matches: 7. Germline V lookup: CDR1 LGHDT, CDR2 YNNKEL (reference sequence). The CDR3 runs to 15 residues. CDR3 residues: CASSSLAGGPDEQFF. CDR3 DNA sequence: TGTGCCAGCAGCTCCCTAGCGGGAGGGCCCGATGAGCAGTTCTTC.

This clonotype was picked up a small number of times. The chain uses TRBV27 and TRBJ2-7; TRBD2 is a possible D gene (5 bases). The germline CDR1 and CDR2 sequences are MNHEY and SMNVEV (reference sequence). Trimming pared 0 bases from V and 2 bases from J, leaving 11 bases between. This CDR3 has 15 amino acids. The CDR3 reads CASSLSSLRAYEQYF. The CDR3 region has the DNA TGTGCCAGCAGTTTATCGTCTTTGAGGGCCTACGAGCAGTACTTC.

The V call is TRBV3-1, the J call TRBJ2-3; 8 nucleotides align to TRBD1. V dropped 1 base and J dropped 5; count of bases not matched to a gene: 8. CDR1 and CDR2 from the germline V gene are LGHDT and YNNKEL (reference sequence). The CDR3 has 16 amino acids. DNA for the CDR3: TGTGCCAGCAGCCAAGTTGATGCAGGGGGCAAAGATACGCAGTATTTT. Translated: CASSQVDAGGKDTQYF.

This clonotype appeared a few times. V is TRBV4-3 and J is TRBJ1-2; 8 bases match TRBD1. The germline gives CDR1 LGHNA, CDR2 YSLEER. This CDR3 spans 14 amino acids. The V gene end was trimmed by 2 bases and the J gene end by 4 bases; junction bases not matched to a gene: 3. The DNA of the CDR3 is TGCGCCAGCAGCCAATTCCAGGGGGCCTATGGCTACACCTTC. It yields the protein CASSQFQGAYGYTF.

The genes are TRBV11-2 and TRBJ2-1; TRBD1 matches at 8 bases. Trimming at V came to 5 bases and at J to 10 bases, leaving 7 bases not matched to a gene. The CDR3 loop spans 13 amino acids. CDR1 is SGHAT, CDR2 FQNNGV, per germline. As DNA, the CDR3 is TGTGCCAGCAGCCCGACAGGGGCAGGGGAGCAGTTCTTC. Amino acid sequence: CASSPTGAGEQFF.

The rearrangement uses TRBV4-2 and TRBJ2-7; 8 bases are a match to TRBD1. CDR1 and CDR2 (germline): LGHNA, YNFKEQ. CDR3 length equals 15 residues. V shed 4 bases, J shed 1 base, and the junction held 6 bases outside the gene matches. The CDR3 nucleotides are TGTGCCAGCAGCCTAAACTGGGACAGGTCCTACGAGCAGTACTTC. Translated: CASSLNWDRSYEQYF.

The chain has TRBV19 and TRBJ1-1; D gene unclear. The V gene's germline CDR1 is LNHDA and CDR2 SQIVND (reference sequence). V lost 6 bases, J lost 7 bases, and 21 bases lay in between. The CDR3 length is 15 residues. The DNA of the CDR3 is TGTGCCAGTAGGGGCACGAGACTTCTGCTGATTGAAGCTTTCTTT. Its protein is CASRGTRLLLIEAFF.

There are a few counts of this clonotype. DNA for the CDR3: TGTGCCAGCAGTTTGTTAGCGGGAGGGGCAGATACGCAGTATTTT. This codes for CASSLLAGGADTQYF. The V call is TRBV12-3 or TRBV12-4, the J call TRBJ2-3; 11 bases are a match to TRBD2. V was clipped by 3 bases and J by 4 bases; unmatched bases: 3. The CDR3 covers 15 residues.

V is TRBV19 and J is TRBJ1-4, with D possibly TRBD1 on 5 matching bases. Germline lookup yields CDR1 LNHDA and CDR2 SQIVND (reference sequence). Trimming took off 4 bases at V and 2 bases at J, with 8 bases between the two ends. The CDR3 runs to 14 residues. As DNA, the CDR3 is TGTGCCAGTAGTAACGGGGCCACTAATGAAAAACTGTTTTTT. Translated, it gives CASSNGATNEKLFF.

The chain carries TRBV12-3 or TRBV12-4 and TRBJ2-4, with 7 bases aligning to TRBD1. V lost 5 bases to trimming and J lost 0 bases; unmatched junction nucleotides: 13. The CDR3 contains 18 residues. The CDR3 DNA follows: TGTGCCAGCAGTCCGTCTACAGGGGCGATTATAGCCAAAAACATTCAGTACTTC. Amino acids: CASSPSTGAIIAKNIQYF.

This CDR3 is CASSASGVSYNEQFF. Written as DNA, the CDR3 is TGTGCCAGTAGTGCTAGCGGGGTCTCCTACAATGAGCAGTTCTTC. This chain uses TRBV19 with TRBJ2-1; 9 bases match TRBD2. The junction had 2 bases not matched to a gene; V was cut back by 5 bases and J by 0 bases. Germline loops: CDR1 LNHDA, CDR2 SQIVND (reference sequence). The CDR3 totals 15 residues. Combining the CDR3 with reference TRBV19 and TRBJ2-1 gives the whole variable domain DGGITQSPKYLFRKEGQNVTLSCEQNLNHDAMYWYRQDPGQGLRLIYYSQIVNDFQKGDIAEGYSVSREKKESFPLTVTSAQKNPTAFYLCASSASGVSYNEQFFGPGTRLTVL.

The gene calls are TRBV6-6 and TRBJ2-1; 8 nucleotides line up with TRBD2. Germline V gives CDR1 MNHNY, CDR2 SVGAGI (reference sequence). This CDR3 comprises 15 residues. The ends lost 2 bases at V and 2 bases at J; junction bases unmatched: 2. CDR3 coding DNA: TGTGCCAGCAGTTACGTAGCGGGACCCTACAATGAGCAGTTCTTC. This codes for CASSYVAGPYNEQFF.

This chain's CDR3 is CASSAYTTEAFF. The CDR3 region has the DNA TGTGCCAGCAGTGCCTACACCACTGAAGCTTTCTTT. The chain recombines TRBV28 with TRBJ1-1, with D hard to call. Trimming stripped 5 bases from V and 4 bases from J, with 8 bases between. The CDR3 covers 12 residues. CDR1 is MDHEN and CDR2 is SYDVKM in the germline V gene. The full variable domain, with the rest looked up from reference TRBV28 and TRBJ1-1, is DVKVTQSSRYLVKRTGEKVFLECVQDMDHENMFWYRQDPGLGLRLIYFSYDVKMKEKGDIPEGYSVSREKKERFSLILESASTNQTSMYLCASSAYTTEAFFGQGTRLTVV.

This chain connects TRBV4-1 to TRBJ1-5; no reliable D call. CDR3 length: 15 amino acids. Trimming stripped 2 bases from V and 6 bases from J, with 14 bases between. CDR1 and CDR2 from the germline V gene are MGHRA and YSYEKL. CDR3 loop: CASSQLSGLGQPQHF. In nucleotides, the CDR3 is TGCGCCAGCAGCCAATTAAGTGGTTTAGGTCAGCCCCAGCATTTT.

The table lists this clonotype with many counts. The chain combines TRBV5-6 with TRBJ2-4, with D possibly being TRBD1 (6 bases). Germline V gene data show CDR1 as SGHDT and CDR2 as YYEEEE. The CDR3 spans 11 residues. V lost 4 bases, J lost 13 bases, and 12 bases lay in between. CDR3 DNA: TGTGCCAGCAGCACAGGACAGTCACAGTACTTC. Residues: CASSTGQSQYF.

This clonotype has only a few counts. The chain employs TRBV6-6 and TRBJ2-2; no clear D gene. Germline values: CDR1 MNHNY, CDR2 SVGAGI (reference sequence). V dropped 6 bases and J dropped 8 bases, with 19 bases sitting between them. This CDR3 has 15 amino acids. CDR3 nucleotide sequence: TGTGCCAGCAGAGACCAGACCCGGCCCCCGGGGGAGCTGTTTTTT. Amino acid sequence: CASRDQTRPPGELFF.